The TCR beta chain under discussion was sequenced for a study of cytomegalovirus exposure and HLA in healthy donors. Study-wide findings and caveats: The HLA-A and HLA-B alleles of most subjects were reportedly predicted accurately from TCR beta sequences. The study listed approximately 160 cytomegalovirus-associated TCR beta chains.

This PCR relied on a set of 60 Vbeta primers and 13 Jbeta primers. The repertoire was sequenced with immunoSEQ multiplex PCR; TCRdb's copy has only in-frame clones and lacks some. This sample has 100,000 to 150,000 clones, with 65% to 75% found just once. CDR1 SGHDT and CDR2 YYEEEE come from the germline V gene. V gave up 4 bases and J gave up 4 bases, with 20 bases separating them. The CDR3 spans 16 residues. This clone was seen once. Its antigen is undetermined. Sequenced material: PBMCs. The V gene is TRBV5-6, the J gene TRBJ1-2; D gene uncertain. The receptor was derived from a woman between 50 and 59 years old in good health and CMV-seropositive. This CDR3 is CASSIRSHQDFYGYTF. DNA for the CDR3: TGTGCCAGCAGCATCCGAAGCCATCAGGACTTCTATGGCTACACCTTC.